This T cell receptor beta chain was observed in a study of molecular identifiers for immune sequencing clone quantification. This CDR3 spans 14 amino acids. The germline V and J ends were trimmed by 4 bases and 6 bases, with 15 bases remaining between them. Previously reported methods and listed TCR primers produced the bulk TCR libraries. Each CDR3 protein is one row after TCRdb ran MiXCR on the PCR reads. The data contain about 86,000 distinct CDR3 sequences, about 23% of them singletons. As concerns this clonotype: Antigen unknown.

Study-level results: For highly expanded clones, sizes could be underestimated when identical TCR molecules share a barcode.

With RNA at 10%, 30% or 50%, naive CD8 libraries came from about 20,000 to 1,000,000 sorted cells. The V and J genes are TRBV12-3 or TRBV12-4 and TRBJ1-2, with D tentatively TRBD1 (5 bases). Sequenced material: naive CD8+ T cells from blood, with Jurkat cell RNA spiked in. Documented subset: FACS-sorted CD8+CD4-CCR7+CD45RA+ naive T cells. The source of this sequence is a human donor in good health. Some libraries in this study had Jurkat cell RNA spiked in. Here the CDR3 DNA reads TGTGCCAGCAGTTATATGGGGCTGAAGAATGGCTACACCTTC. It yields the protein CASSYMGLKNGYTF.